This TCR beta chain originates from a study of T cell responses to AZD1222 COVID-19 vaccine. The CDR3 length is 14 residues. V was clipped by 2 bases and J by 10 bases; unmatched bases: 10. Germline values: CDR1 MNHEY, CDR2 SVGAGI. Sequenced by immunoSEQ multiplex PCR; TCRdb stores in-frame clones only, minus some. This sample has roughly 100,000 clones; 75% to 90% occur once, and the top ten carry about 8.7%. The J gene is TRBJ1-1, the V gene TRBV6-5; 7 nucleotides match TRBD1. The source was peripheral blood, collected on day 0 of AZD1222 vaccination. The receptor's source is an adult in good health. The CDR3 sequence is CASSYDRVMGGAFF. CDR3 DNA: TGTGCCAGCAGTTACGACAGGGTAATGGGAGGAGCTTTCTTT.